One sample yielded the 23 T cell receptor beta chains listed below, sequenced in a study of blood T cell repertoires in COVID-19. Repertoires were generated with immunoSEQ multiplex PCR, while TCRdb's copy carries only in-frame clones and drops some. This table has around 250,000 clones, approximately 85% appearing once. The sequencing sample was made of PBMCs or T cells enriched from blood (not recorded which). Every receptor here comes from a woman in her forties or fifties who had recovered from COVID-19.

This clone has more than one count but fewer than ten. The chain recombines TRBV12-3 or TRBV12-4 with TRBJ2-1, with unresolved D. Between the trimmed V and J ends, which lost 2 bases and 11 bases, there was a span of 13 bases. CDR3 size: 13 residues. The CDR3: CASSLQDYRKQFF. The CDR3 DNA reads TGTGCCAGCAGTTTACAGGATTATCGTAAGCAGTTCTTC.

The V and J genes are TRBV4-1 and TRBJ1-4; no clear D. CDR1 and CDR2 from the germline V gene are MGHRA and YSYEKL. The CDR3 length is 15 residues. V was cut by 1 base and J by 4 bases, with 10 bases left in between. CDR3 region: CASSQGVTGNEKLFF. The CDR3 coding sequence is TGCGCCAGCAGCCAAGGGGTTACGGGTAATGAAAAACTGTTTTTT.

This chain uses TRBV30 with TRBJ2-7; 7 bases align to TRBD1. The CDR3 sequence is 13 residues long. CDR1 and CDR2 (germline): GTSNPN, SVGIG (reference sequence). V trimming: 5 bases; J trimming: 2 bases; junction bases outside the gene matches: 6. For the CDR3, the DNA is TGTGCCTGGGCCACAGGGGAACCCTACGAGCAGTACTTC. This gives the protein CAWATGEPYEQYF.

The chain recombines TRBV19 with TRBJ2-3; 10 bases fit TRBD2. V lost 3 bases to trimming and J lost 7 bases; unmatched junction nucleotides: 10. This CDR3 is built from 16 residues. Germline V gives CDR1 LNHDA, CDR2 SQIVND (reference sequence). CDR3 sequence reads: CASSIFASGSSNTQYF. DNA of the CDR3: TGTGCCAGTAGTATCTTCGCTAGCGGGAGCTCGAATACGCAGTATTTT.

The rearrangement uses TRBV10-3 and TRBJ2-2, with TRBD1 identical over 7 bases. V was pared by 6 bases and J by 1 base, with 2 bases of the junction left unmatched. The CDR3 is 14 amino acids. Per germline, CDR1 ENHRY and CDR2 SYGVKD. The CDR3 protein is CAIRGTENTGELFF. The CDR3, as DNA: TGTGCCATCAGGGGGACAGAGAACACCGGGGAGCTGTTTTTT.

The chain uses TRBV28 and TRBJ1-5, with 8 positions matching TRBD1. The CDR3 is 14 amino acids. From germline, CDR1 is MDHEN and CDR2 SYDVKM. V was clipped by 5 bases and J by 6 bases; unmatched bases: 6. In DNA, the CDR3 is TGTGCCAGCAGTGCAGGGGGCGGTGGTCAGCCCCAGCATTTT. Translation gives CASSAGGGGQPQHF.

This sequence joins TRBV19 and TRBJ2-3; the match to TRBD1 covers 7 bases. The CDR3 runs to 17 residues. Germline values: CDR1 LNHDA, CDR2 SQIVND (reference sequence). Trimming took 5 bases from V and 4 from J; bases not matched to a gene: 15. CDR3 DNA: TGTGCCAGTAGTTGGGGCTCTGGACAGGTCTTCGCAGATACGCAGTATTTT. Its translation: CASSWGSGQVFADTQYF.

The chain has TRBV27 and TRBJ2-7, with TRBD1 identical over 9 bases. This CDR3 comprises 14 residues. V lost 5 bases, J lost 7 bases, and 9 bases stayed unmatched. Germline lookup yields CDR1 MNHEY and CDR2 SMNVEV (reference sequence). The CDR3 bases are TGTGCCAGCAGTGGGGGACAGGGCCCCGGGGAGCAGTACTTC. The encoded protein is CASSGGQGPGEQYF.

The V call is TRBV6-6, the J call TRBJ1-1; TRBD1 might be the D (6 bases). V was clipped by 11 bases and J by 5 bases, with 21 bases between them. The CDR3 covers 14 residues. CDR1 MNHNY and CDR2 SVGAGI come from the germline V gene (reference sequence). CDR3 sequence: CAHSIRGEGTEAFF. CDR3 DNA sequence: TGTGCCCACTCCATAAGGGGGGAGGGGACTGAAGCTTTCTTT.

This chain uses TRBV6-5 with TRBJ2-3; D remains ambiguous. In germline, CDR1 is MNHEY, CDR2 SVGAGI. Trimming took off 6 bases at V and 4 bases at J, with 11 bases between the two ends. This CDR3 region has 13 residues. The CDR3 spells CASRDSRSDTQYF. The CDR3 DNA is TGTGCCAGCAGAGATTCCAGATCAGATACGCAGTATTTT.

The rearrangement joins TRBV28 to TRBJ2-3, with TRBD1 matching 8 bases. CDR3 length: 16 amino acids. V was pared by 4 bases and J by 1 base, with 7 bases of the junction left unmatched. Germline V gene lookup returns CDR1 MDHEN and CDR2 SYDVKM. The CDR3 coding sequence is TGTGCCAGCAGTTCCTTCAGGGGGCTTGGCACAGATACGCAGTATTTT. Its translation: CASSSFRGLGTDTQYF. Looking up the rest from reference TRBV28 and TRBJ2-3 gives the full variable domain: DVKVTQSSRYLVKRTGEKVFLECVQDMDHENMFWYRQDPGLGLRLIYFSYDVKMKEKGDIPEGYSVSREKKERFSLILESASTNQTSMYLCASSSFRGLGTDTQYFGPGTRLTVL.

The rearrangement uses TRBV5-1 and TRBJ1-2; 7 nucleotides line up with TRBD1. The CDR3 has 16 residues. CDR1 is SGHRS and CDR2 is YFSETQ in the germline V gene. The trim removed 1 base at V and 2 bases at J, leaving 8 bases unmatched. The CDR3 loop is CASSLIGGAGNYGYTF. The CDR3 DNA reads as TGCGCCAGCAGCTTGATAGGGGGCGCGGGGAACTATGGCTACACCTTC. Full variable domain (rest looked up from reference TRBV5-1 and TRBJ1-2): KAGVTQTPRYLIKTRGQQVTLSCSPISGHRSVSWYQQTPGQGLQFLFEYFSETQRNKGNFPGRFSGRQFSNSRSEMNVSTLELGDSALYLCASSLIGGAGNYGYTFGSGTRLTVV.

This clone appeared a single time. The V gene is TRBV19, the J gene TRBJ1-5, with D unresolved. The V end lost 1 base, the J end lost 0 bases, and 4 bases lay between the germline ends. CDR3 length: 14 amino acids. Looked up from germline, CDR1 is LNHDA and CDR2 is SQIVND (reference sequence). Written as DNA, the CDR3 is TGTGCCAGTAGTATAGTCAGTAGCAATCAGCCCCAGCATTTT. It translates to CASSIVSSNQPQHF.

The V call is TRBV7-6, the J call TRBJ2-5; 8 nucleotides agree with TRBD2. Unmatched junction bases numbered 6, after V lost 3 bases and J lost 3 bases. The germline V gene encodes CDR1 SGHVS and CDR2 FNYEAQ. The CDR3 sequence is 15 residues long. Here the CDR3 reads CASSLIAGREETQYF. In DNA, the CDR3 is TGTGCCAGCAGCTTGATAGCGGGAAGGGAAGAGACCCAGTACTTC. Based on the CDR3 plus reference TRBV7-6 and TRBJ2-5, the full variable domain is GAGVSQSPRYKVTKRGQDVALRCDPISGHVSLYWYRQALGQGPEFLTYFNYEAQQDKSGLPNDRFSAERPEGSISTLTIQRTEQRDSAMYRCASSLIAGREETQYFGPGTRLLVL.

The chain combines TRBV2 with TRBJ2-7; TRBD2 aligns across 10 bases. Germline V CDR1 and CDR2: SNHLY, FYNNEI. The CDR3 has 13 amino acids. The J segment lost 7 bases and the V segment lost 6 bases, leaving 6 bases of the junction unmatched. The CDR3 nucleotides read TGTGCCAGCAGCCTAGCGGGAGAGGGTGAGCAGTACTTC. It yields the protein CASSLAGEGEQYF.

This chain joins TRBV28 and TRBJ2-7, with TRBD1 matching over 8 bases. Germline V CDR1 and CDR2: MDHEN, SYDVKM. J was trimmed by 0 bases and V by 5 bases; bases with no gene match: 3. The CDR3 extends over 14 amino acids. CDR3 amino acids: CASSTTGDSYEQYF. In DNA, the CDR3 is TGTGCCAGCAGTACGACAGGGGACTCCTACGAGCAGTACTTC.

The chain links TRBV7-2 to TRBJ1-3; D perhaps matches TRBD1 (5 bases). The V gene's germline CDR1 is SGHTA and CDR2 FQGNSA. Trimming took off 5 bases at V and 7 bases at J, with 12 bases between the two ends. CDR3 length equals 13 residues. In DNA form, the CDR3 reads TGTGCCAGCAGCCCACAGGATTGGAACACCATATATTTT. Translating it yields CASSPQDWNTIYF.

This clone was recorded once. The chain uses TRBV6-5 and TRBJ1-5; D is uncertain. Germline loops: CDR1 MNHEY, CDR2 SVGAGI. The V and J ends lost 7 bases and 4 bases respectively, with 8 bases between them. The CDR3 consists of 12 residues. This CDR3 reads CASNGPNQPQHF. CDR3 nucleotide sequence: TGTGCCAGCAATGGGCCTAATCAGCCCCAGCATTTT.

The genes are TRBV2 and TRBJ2-1, with TRBD2 as a possible D gene (7 bases). Germline values: CDR1 SNHLY, CDR2 FYNNEI. Trimming left V 7 bases short and J 2 bases short, with 12 bases between. This CDR3 spans 14 amino acids. The CDR3 DNA reads TGTGCCAGCAAGGAGGGGGGGGCCTACAATGAGCAGTTCTTC. This sequence encodes CASKEGGAYNEQFF.

The chain combines TRBV6-5 with TRBJ1-1; 7 bases align to TRBD1. With 6 bases clipped from V and 10 bases from J, the junction kept 14 bases outside the gene matches. The CDR3 is 14 residues long. Germline V gene data show CDR1 as MNHEY and CDR2 as SVGAGI. In DNA, the CDR3 is TGTGCCAGCAGGCTTTTACAGGGGACGGTTGGAGCTTTCTTT. This gives the protein CASRLLQGTVGAFF.

The DNA for the CDR3 is TGTGCCAGCAGTATACCCGGGACAGGATACGAAAAACTGTTTTTT. Protein: CASSIPGTGYEKLFF. The chain employs TRBV28 and TRBJ1-4, with 8 bases aligning to TRBD1. The CDR3 consists of 15 residues. The germline CDR1 and CDR2 sequences are MDHEN and SYDVKM. V lost 5 bases, J lost 8 bases, and 10 bases stayed unmatched. The full variable domain, its missing parts supplied by reference TRBV28 and TRBJ1-4, is DVKVTQSSRYLVKRTGEKVFLECVQDMDHENMFWYRQDPGLGLRLIYFSYDVKMKEKGDIPEGYSVSREKKERFSLILESASTNQTSMYLCASSIPGTGYEKLFFGSGTQLSVL.

The chain recombines TRBV6-5 with TRBJ1-1; weak D call: TRBD1 (6 bases). V was cut by 2 bases and J by 1 base, with 8 bases left in between. This CDR3 has 14 amino acids. Germline V lookup: CDR1 MNHEY, CDR2 SVGAGI. The CDR3 nucleotides read TGTGCCAGCAGTTACCCGGGACAGAACACTGAAGCTTTCTTT. Residues: CASSYPGQNTEAFF.

The CDR3 coding sequence is TGTGCCAGCAGCCGTACAGGATTCTTAGGAAACACCATATATTTT. As protein: CASSRTGFLGNTIYF. This sequence joins TRBV27 and TRBJ1-3; possible D gene TRBD1, 5 bases. The CDR3 is made up of 15 amino acids. Trimming shortened V by 6 bases and J by 4 bases, and 16 bases separated the two germline ends. The germline V gene encodes CDR1 MNHEY and CDR2 SMNVEV (reference sequence).